This T cell receptor (beta chain) was sequenced during a study of T cell changes during pregnancy in multiple sclerosis (dated by TCRdb to about 2019). Looking at the study overall: The study examined how the T cell repertoire changed over the course of pregnancy in women with multiple sclerosis.

Regarding this clone: No cognate antigen has been identified for it. No per-base quality is available; no much larger clone lies one base away.

Including the terminal cysteine and phenylalanine, the CDR3 comprises 16 residues. Only the CDR3 DNA stays, 48 bases, in frame from base 1. V is trimmed back by 6 bases and J by 2 bases, and the junction contains 9 bases that no gene match accounts for. CDR1 and CDR2 are read off the germline V gene (reference sequence) as MNHEY and SMNVEV. The receptor library was made with the immunoSEQ multiplex PCR assay. The table was pulled from immuneACCESS by TCRdb, which kept in-frame rearrangements only. Such tables lose some clones; where checked, under half of the loss comes from unresolved V genes, and the rest has no known cause. In all, the sample holds around 51,000 clones, and 93% of those were seen once. The biggest ten clones account for around 2% of the sample.

The sequence is built from TRBV27 and TRBJ2-7; the junction holds 11 bases that match TRBD1. This material consisted of peripheral blood, taken in the second trimester of pregnancy. The source is a female donor with multiple sclerosis, enrolled in a pregnancy study. The DNA sequence follows: TGTGCCAGCAGACCGGACAGGGGGCATTCCACCTACGAGCAGTACTTC. It codes for CASRPDRGHSTYEQYF.